The subject of this entry is one T cell receptor beta chain. The data are from a study of OX40 agonist ivuxolimab in advanced cancers. Study-level background: The study reported partial responses in three patients: one hepatocellular carcinoma, two cutaneous melanoma.

With V trimmed by 6 bases and J by 6 bases, 4 bases remained unmatched. Germline V gene sequence: CDR1 KGHSH, CDR2 LQKENI. This CDR3 has 14 amino acids. Profiled with immunoSEQ multiplex PCR; TCRdb holds only in-frame clones, not every one. In the table there are just over 60,000 clones, roughly nine tenths of which are singletons. The sequence was collected from an adult with an advanced solid tumor such as melanoma, head and neck, liver or kidney cancer. J is TRBJ1-5 and V is TRBV18, with TRBD1 matching 11 bases. This specimen consisted of CD4+ or CD8+ T cells sorted from blood, obtained in a trial of the OX40 agonist ivuxolimab. CDR3 sequence (DNA): TGTGCCAGCTCGGATGGGACAGGGGGTCAGCCCCAGCATTTT. It translates to CASSDGTGGQPQHF.